A selection of T cell receptor beta chains follows, all from one sample in a study of T cell responses to AZD1222 COVID-19 vaccine. Assay: immunoSEQ multiplex PCR; the TCRdb copy retains only in-frame clones and omits some. The data show some 130,000 clones, about 87% seen once. The sample in question was peripheral blood, obtained on day 0 of AZD1222 vaccination. These receptors were collected from an adult in good health. The CDR3 runs from the conserved cysteine through the conserved F or W. The D gene is left open where the match is weak. Clone size is given for some rows only: seen once, a few or many times, or a class if the clone is expanded.

NA 15 TRBJ2-2 TRBV4-3 NA TGCGCCAGCAGCCCAGGCGACAGAAACACCGGGGAGCTGTTTTTT CASSPGDRNTGELFF
NA 14 TRBJ2-6 TRBV19 NA TGTGCCACCGCAGGGTTCTCTGGGGCCAACGTCCTGACTTTC CATAGFSGANVLTF
NA 15 TRBJ1-4 TRBV10-3 few TGTGCCATCAGTGAGGTGCCAGGTCTTAATGAAAAACTGTTTTTT CAISEVPGLNEKLFF
TRBD1 15 TRBJ2-3 TRBV11-2 NA TGTGCCAGCAGACCCACAGGGGGCTGGGCAGATACGCAGTATTTT CASRPTGGWADTQYF
TRBD1 16 TRBJ1-2 TRBV4-1 NA TGCGCCAGCAGCCAAGGCTGGGTACAGGGGAACGGTGGCTACACCTTC CASSQGWVQGNGGYTF
NA 15 TRBJ1-1 TRBV5-1 NA TGCGCCAGCAGCTTGGCCGGGGGCAGGGAGAATGAAGCTTTCTTT CASSLAGGRENEAFF
NA 13 TRBJ2-2 TRBV7-9 NA TGTGCCAGCAGCTTCAACGGGCGATGGACGGCGTTTTTT CASSFNGRWTAFF
NA 13 TRBJ1-1 TRBV5-4 NA TGTGCCAGCAGCTTGGAACAGAACACTGAAGCTTTCTTT CASSLEQNTEAFF
NA 15 TRBJ2-2 TRBV18 NA TGTGCCAGCTCACCACCGTGGGACTCGACCGGGGAGCTGTTTTTT CASSPPWDSTGELFF
TRBD1 12 TRBJ1-4 TRBV28 NA TGTGCCACCGACAGGGGTAATGAAAAACTGTTTTTT CATDRGNEKLFF
TRBD2 13 TRBJ2-1 TRBV2 NA TGTGCCAGCACTGGCGGGAGGACAAATGAGCAGTTCTTC CASTGGRTNEQFF
NA 14 TRBJ1-3 TRBV9 NA TGTGCCAGCAGCGTAGACAGGCCTGGAAACACCATATATTTT CASSVDRPGNTIYF
NA 13 TRBJ2-2 TRBV15 NA TGTGCCACCAGCATAGGGGGACCCGGGGAGCTGTTTTTT CATSIGGPGELFF
TRBD2 17 TRBJ2-7 TRBV9 NA TGTGCCAGCAGCCCAAGACTAGCGGGCGCCCCCACCTACGAGCAGTACTTC CASSPRLAGAPTYEQYF
NA 16 TRBJ1-4 TRBV5-6 NA TGTGCCAGCAGCTTGGGCGGCCTTACGGGGAATGAAAAACTGTTTTTT CASSLGGLTGNEKLFF
TRBD2 17 TRBJ2-2 TRBV27 once TGTGCCAGCAGTCCCAGGACTAGCGGGAGAGTTTCCGGGGAGCTGTTTTTT CASSPRTSGRVSGELFF
TRBD1 13 TRBJ1-2 TRBV5-1 NA TGCGCCAGCAGTCCTGACAGGGACTATGGCTACACCTTC CASSPDRDYGYTF
TRBD2 18 TRBJ2-3 TRBV4-2 NA TGTGCCAGCAGCCAAGATAGGGGCGGACTAGCGGGGGTGGGTACGCAGTATTTT CASSQDRGGLAGVGTQYF
TRBD1 15 TRBJ2-2 TRBV5-1 NA TGCGCCAGCAGCCCCTGGACAGGGGACACCGGGGAGCTGTTTTTT CASSPWTGDTGELFF
TRBD2 15 TRBJ2-1 TRBV5-6 NA TGTGCCAGCAGCAGTCTAGCGGGGGGGCTCAATGAGCAGTTCTTC CASSSLAGGLNEQFF
NA 15 TRBJ1-6 TRBV2 NA TGTGCCAGCAGTGAATCTCTGCAGGGACTCCCAACCCTCCACTTT CASSESLQGLPTLHF
NA 15 TRBJ2-3 TRBV9 NA TGTGCCAGCAGCGTAGGAAGGGGAAGCACAGATACGCAGTATTTT CASSVGRGSTDTQYF
NA 14 TRBJ1-2 TRBV6-5 NA TGTGCCAGCAGACTCCCAGGGGTCGGTTACGGCTACACCTTC CASRLPGVGYGYTF
NA 17 TRBJ1-2 TRBV9 NA TGTGCCAGCAGCCTCACCCCGAAAACAGGGTTAAACTATGGCTACACCTTC CASSLTPKTGLNYGYTF
NA 14 TRBJ1-2 TRBV13 NA TGTGCCAGCAGCCTACAGGGTCCCGGGAGTGGCTACACCTTC CASSLQGPGSGYTF
TRBD1 14 TRBJ1-1 TRBV6-5 NA TGTGCCAGCAGCCGGGACAGGGGTTACACTGAAGCTTTCTTT CASSRDRGYTEAFF
TRBD2 17 TRBJ2-7 TRBV12-5 once TGTGCTAGTGGTTTGGTAACCGGGGGAGGGATCGGGTACGAGCAGTACTTC CASGLVTGGGIGYEQYF
NA 15 TRBJ1-1 TRBV28 NA TGTGCCAGCAGTCTCGGACAGTTCGGGAACACTGAAGCTTTCTTT CASSLGQFGNTEAFF
TRBD1 13 TRBJ1-1 TRBV29-1 NA TGCAGCGTTGAACGGGTAGGGGGCAGGGGAGCTTTCTTT CSVERVGGRGAFF
NA 15 TRBJ2-7 TRBV5-1 NA TGCGCCAGCAGATATGGACAGACGAGCTCCTACGAGCAGTACTTC CASRYGQTSSYEQYF
NA 12 TRBJ1-5 TRBV19 NA TGTGCCAGTGGGACGGACTGGCTACCCCAGCATTTT CASGTDWLPQHF
NA 14 TRBJ1-5 TRBV28 NA TGTGCCAGCAGCGGTGGACAGCCAAATCAGCCCCAGCATTTT CASSGGQPNQPQHF
NA 13 TRBJ1-4 TRBV7-9 NA TGTGCCAGCAGCTTAGCCGGGAATGAAAAACTGTTTTTT CASSLAGNEKLFF
NA 17 TRBJ1-5 TRBV28 NA TGTGCCAGCAGCCCGGCGGGGGCTCTGCCCCTTTATCAGCCCCAGCATTTT CASSPAGALPLYQPQHF
NA 15 TRBJ1-2 TRBV19 NA TGTGCCACCCAGGGTCTACCGCTTACTAACTATGGCTACACCTTC CATQGLPLTNYGYTF
NA 14 TRBJ1-3 TRBV18 once TGTGCCAGCTCACCAAGTAGCTCTGGAAACACCATATATTTT CASSPSSSGNTIYF
NA 12 TRBJ2-3 TRBV5-1 NA TGCGCCAGCAGCTTGGGAGCAGATACGCAGTATTTT CASSLGADTQYF
NA 16 TRBJ2-1 TRBV7-3 NA TGTGCCAGCTTGCGTCCAGGCCAGGACTCCTACAATGAGCAGTTCTTC CASLRPGQDSYNEQFF
NA 12 TRBJ2-7 TRBV2 NA TGTGCCAGCAGTGCCAAGGGTTACGAGCAGTACTTC CASSAKGYEQYF
NA 15 TRBJ1-5 TRBV15 NA TGTGCCACCAGCGGAAAATGGGGAGCTAATCAGCCCCAGCATTTT CATSGKWGANQPQHF
TRBD1 16 TRBJ1-2 TRBV27 NA TGTGCCAGCAGTTTACTGAGGGGGCGCCCCCCCTATGGCTACACCTTC CASSLLRGRPPYGYTF
NA 15 TRBJ1-2 TRBV6-6 NA TGTGCCAGCAGTTATCGGCAGGGTAGAAACTATGGCTACACCTTC CASSYRQGRNYGYTF
TRBD1 16 TRBJ2-3 TRBV5-1 few TGCGCCAGCAGCGTAGATCAATCAGGGGGAGCAGATACGCAGTATTTT CASSVDQSGGADTQYF
TRBD2 18 TRBJ2-5 TRBV9 NA TGTGCCAGCAGCGTAGGGGGTAGCGGGAGGGCCGGACAAGAGACCCAGTACTTC CASSVGGSGRAGQETQYF
NA 15 TRBJ2-7 TRBV27 NA TGTGCCAGCAGTTTAAATGTGGCGGGAACCTACGAGCAGTACTTC CASSLNVAGTYEQYF
NA 15 TRBJ2-5 TRBV6-6 NA TGTGCCAGCACCCCTTCGGACGGCCCGCGGGAGACCCAGTACTTC CASTPSDGPRETQYF
NA 15 TRBJ1-1 TRBV7-2 once TGTGCCAGCAGCTTAGAGCGGGGAGCGAACACTGAAGCTTTCTTT CASSLERGANTEAFF
TRBD2 17 TRBJ2-1 TRBV6-2/TRBV6-3 NA TGTGCCAGCAGTTACCCATTAACGGGAGGATCCTACAATGAGCAGTTCTTC CASSYPLTGGSYNEQFF
TRBD2 13 TRBJ2-3 TRBV19 NA TGTGCCAGTCGAAACCGCGGGGGAGATACGCAGTATTTT CASRNRGGDTQYF
NA 15 TRBJ2-7 TRBV6-1 NA TGTGCCAGCAGTGAACCCTGGACCCCCCTCTACGAGCAGTACTTC CASSEPWTPLYEQYF
NA 14 TRBJ2-1 TRBV12-5 NA TGTGCTAGTGCCGCGGGGAGCTCCTACAATGAGCAGTTCTTC CASAAGSSYNEQFF
NA 15 TRBJ1-1 TRBV6-2/TRBV6-3 NA TGTGCCAGCAGTTACGTTGGAGCCCCGAGGACTGAAGCTTTCTTT CASSYVGAPRTEAFF
TRBD2 12 TRBJ2-1 TRBV3-1/TRBV3-2 NA TGTGCCAGCAGTCAAACGGGGGGTGAGCAGTTCTTC CASSQTGGEQFF
TRBD2 18 TRBJ2-4 TRBV7-2 NA TGTGCCAGCAGCTTAGCCCTAGCGGGGGCACTAGCCAAAAACATTCAGTACTTC CASSLALAGALAKNIQYF
NA 18 TRBJ2-1 TRBV5-1 NA TGCGCCAGCAGCTGGGGATTGACAGGCTCGAGCTCCTACAATGAGCAGTTCTTC CASSWGLTGSSSYNEQFF
NA 12 TRBJ1-5 TRBV27 NA TGTGCCAGCAGTTCAGGGAATCAGCCCCAGCATTTT CASSSGNQPQHF
NA 18 TRBJ2-2 TRBV19 NA TGTGCCAGTAGTATAGATTTCATACAGGGCGGTTTCACCGGGGAGCTGTTTTTT CASSIDFIQGGFTGELFF
TRBD1 14 TRBJ1-5 TRBV6-5 NA TGTGCCAGCAGAACATGGACAGGGGGCCAGCCCCAGCATTTT CASRTWTGGQPQHF
NA 14 TRBJ1-1 TRBV7-2 NA TGTGCCAGCAGCCCGCACGGGGCTAACACTGAAGCTTTCTTT CASSPHGANTEAFF